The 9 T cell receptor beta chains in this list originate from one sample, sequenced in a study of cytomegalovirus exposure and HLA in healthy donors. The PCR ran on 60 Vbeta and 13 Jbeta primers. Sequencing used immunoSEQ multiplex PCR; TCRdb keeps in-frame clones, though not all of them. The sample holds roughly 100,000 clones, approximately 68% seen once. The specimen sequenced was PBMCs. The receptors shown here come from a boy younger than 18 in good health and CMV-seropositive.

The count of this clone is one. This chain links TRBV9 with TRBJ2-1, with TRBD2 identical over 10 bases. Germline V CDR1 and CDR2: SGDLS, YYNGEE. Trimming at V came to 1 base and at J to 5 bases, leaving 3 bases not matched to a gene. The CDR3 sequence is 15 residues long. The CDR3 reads CASSVRLAGDNEQFF. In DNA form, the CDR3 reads TGTGCCAGCAGCGTACGGCTAGCGGGAGACAATGAGCAGTTCTTC.

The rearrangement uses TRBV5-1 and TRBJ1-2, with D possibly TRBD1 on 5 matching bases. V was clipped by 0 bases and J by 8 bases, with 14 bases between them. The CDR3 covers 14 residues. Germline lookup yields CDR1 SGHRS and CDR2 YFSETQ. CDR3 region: CASSLVTRQGGYTF. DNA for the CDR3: TGCGCCAGCAGCTTGGTGACCCGGCAGGGCGGCTACACCTTC.

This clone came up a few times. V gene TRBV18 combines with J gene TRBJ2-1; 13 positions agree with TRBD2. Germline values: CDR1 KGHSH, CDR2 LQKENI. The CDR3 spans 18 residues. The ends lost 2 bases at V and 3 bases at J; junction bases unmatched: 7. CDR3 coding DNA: TGTGCCAGCTCACCAACTAGCGGGGGGGCCGCGGGCTACAATGAGCAGTTCTTC. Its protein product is CASSPTSGGAAGYNEQFF. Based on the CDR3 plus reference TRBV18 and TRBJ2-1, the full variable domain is NAGVMQNPRHLVRRRGQEARLRCSPMKGHSHVYWYRQLPEEGLKFMVYLQKENIIDESGMPKERFSAEFPKEGPSILRIQQVVRGDSAAYFCASSPTSGGAAGYNEQFFGPGTRLTVL.

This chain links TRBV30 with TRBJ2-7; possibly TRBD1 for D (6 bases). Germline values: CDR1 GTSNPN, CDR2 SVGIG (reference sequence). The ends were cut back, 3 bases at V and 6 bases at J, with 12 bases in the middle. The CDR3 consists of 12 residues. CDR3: CAWRESDSEQYF. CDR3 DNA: TGTGCCTGGAGGGAATCGGACAGCGAGCAGTACTTC.

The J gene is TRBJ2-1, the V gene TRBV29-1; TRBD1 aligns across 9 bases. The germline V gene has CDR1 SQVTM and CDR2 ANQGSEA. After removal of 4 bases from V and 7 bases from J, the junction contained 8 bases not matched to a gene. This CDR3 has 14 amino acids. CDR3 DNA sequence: TGCAGCGTTGCCCCACAGGGGGCGAGGAATGAGCAGTTCTTC. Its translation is CSVAPQGARNEQFF.

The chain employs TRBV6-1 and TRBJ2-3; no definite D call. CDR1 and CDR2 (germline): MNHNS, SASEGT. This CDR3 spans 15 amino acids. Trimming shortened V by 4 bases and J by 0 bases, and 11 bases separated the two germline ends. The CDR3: CASSVLITSTDTQYF. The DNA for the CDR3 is TGTGCCAGCAGTGTGCTGATAACTAGCACAGATACGCAGTATTTT.

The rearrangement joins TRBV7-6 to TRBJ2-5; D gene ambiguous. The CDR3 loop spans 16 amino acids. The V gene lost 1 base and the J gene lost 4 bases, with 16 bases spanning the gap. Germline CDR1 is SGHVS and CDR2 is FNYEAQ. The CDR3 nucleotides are TGTGCCAGCAGCTTAGTTTCGAGGCGGCTCATAGAGACCCAGTACTTC. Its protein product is CASSLVSRRLIETQYF.

CDR3 region: CASSQLSASSETQYF. The CDR3 region has the DNA TGCGCCAGCAGCCAACTCTCGGCGAGTAGCGAGACCCAGTACTTC. The chain uses TRBV4-3 and TRBJ2-5; D call uncertain. The CDR3 contains 15 residues. V was trimmed by 2 bases and J by 5 bases, leaving 15 bases between them. Germline V gene lookup returns CDR1 LGHNA and CDR2 YSLEER.

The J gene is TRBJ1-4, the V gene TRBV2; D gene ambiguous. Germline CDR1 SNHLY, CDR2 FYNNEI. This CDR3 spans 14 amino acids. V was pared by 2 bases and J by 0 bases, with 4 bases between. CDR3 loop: CASSEYSTNEKLFF. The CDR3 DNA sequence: TGTGCCAGCAGTGAATACTCAACTAATGAAAAACTGTTTTTT.